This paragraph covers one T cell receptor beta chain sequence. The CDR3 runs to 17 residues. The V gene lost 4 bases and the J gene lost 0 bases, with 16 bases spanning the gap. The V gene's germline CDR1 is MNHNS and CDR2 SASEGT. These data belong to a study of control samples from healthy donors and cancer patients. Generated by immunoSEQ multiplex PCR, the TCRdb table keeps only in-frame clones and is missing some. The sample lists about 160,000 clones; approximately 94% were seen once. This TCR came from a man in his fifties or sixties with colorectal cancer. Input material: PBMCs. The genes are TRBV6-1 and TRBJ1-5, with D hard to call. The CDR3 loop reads CASSGPALINSNQPQHF. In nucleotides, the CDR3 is TGTGCCAGCAGTGGGCCAGCACTTATTAATAGCAATCAGCCCCAGCATTTT.